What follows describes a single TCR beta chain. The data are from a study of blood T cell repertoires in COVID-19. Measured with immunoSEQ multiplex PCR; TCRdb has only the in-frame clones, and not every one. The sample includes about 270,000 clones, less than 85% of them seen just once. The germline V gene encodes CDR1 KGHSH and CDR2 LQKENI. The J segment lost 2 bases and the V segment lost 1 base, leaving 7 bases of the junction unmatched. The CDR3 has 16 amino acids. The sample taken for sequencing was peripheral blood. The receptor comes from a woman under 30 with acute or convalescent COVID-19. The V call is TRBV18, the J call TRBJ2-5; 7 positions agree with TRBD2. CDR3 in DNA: TGTGCCAGCTCACCACTTAGCCAAGCGGGACAAGAGACCCAGTACTTC. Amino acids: CASSPLSQAGQETQYF.